This T cell receptor beta chain was captured in a study of cytomegalovirus exposure and HLA in healthy donors. On the study more broadly: Among the roughly 370 genotyped donors, 81% were placed in the Caucasian-associated ancestry cluster.

This clone was observed a single time. The target antigen is unknown. With 60 Vbeta and 13 Jbeta primers, the PCR was carried out. TCRdb's copy holds only in-frame clones and misses some; the assay was immunoSEQ multiplex PCR. Among 160,000 or so clones listed, approximately 82% were seen once. CDR3 length equals 14 residues. Germline V gene data show CDR1 as KGHSH and CDR2 as LQKENI. V lost 4 bases to trimming and J lost 2 bases, with 6 bases between them. Study results and limitations: Previous analysis showed most TCR beta V segments were productive about 87% or about 30% of the time. TCR beta chain V- and J-gene trimming was linked, in a later analysis, to a missense variant in DCLRE1C. 87-base-pair reads could not separate some V segments, including TRBV6-2 and TRBV6-3.

This clonotype was obtained from a woman between 45 and 65 years old in good health and CMV-seropositive. The material sequenced was PBMCs. This sequence joins TRBV18 and TRBJ1-6; D unresolved. CDR3 bases: TGTGCCAGCTCACGTAACACCTATAATTCACCCCTCCACTTT. Its protein is CASSRNTYNSPLHF.